This T cell receptor beta chain was sequenced for a study of blood T cell repertoires in COVID-19. Study summary: The samples span acute and convalescent COVID-19 from the United States, Italy and Spain. In each case, the material was cDNA or gDNA derived from T cells, B-cell-depleted T cells, or PBMCs.

In the study's own analysis: Reference gene primer amplification yielded estimated nucleated cell counts. Data came from immunoSEQ multiplex PCR; TCRdb stores just in-frame clones and leaves some out. That table furnishes V, J and clone size, whereas the DNA furnished D and trimming. The sample consists of 160,000 or so clones, about nine tenths of them appearing once. CDR3 length equals 14 residues. The V and J ends lost 3 bases and 4 bases respectively, with 10 bases between them. Germline loops: CDR1 KGHSH, CDR2 LQKENI. Sequenced sample: peripheral blood. The clonotype originates from an older woman who had recovered from COVID-19. The rearrangement joins TRBV18 to TRBJ2-1; no clear D. CDR3 residues: CASSPSKEYNEQFF. The CDR3, as DNA: TGTGCCAGCTCACCCTCGAAAGAGTACAATGAGCAGTTCTTC.